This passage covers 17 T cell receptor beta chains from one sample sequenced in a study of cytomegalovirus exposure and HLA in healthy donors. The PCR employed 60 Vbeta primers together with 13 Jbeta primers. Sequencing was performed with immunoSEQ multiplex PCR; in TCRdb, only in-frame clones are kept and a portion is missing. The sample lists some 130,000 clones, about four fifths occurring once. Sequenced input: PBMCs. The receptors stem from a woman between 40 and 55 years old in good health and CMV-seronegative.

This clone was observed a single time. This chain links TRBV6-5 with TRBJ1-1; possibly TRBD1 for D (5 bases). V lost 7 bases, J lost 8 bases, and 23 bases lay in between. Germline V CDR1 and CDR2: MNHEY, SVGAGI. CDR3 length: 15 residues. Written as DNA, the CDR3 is TGTGCCAGCACCCTAAGTCCCGGGGGGGTACAAGAAGCTTTCTTT. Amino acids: CASTLSPGGVQEAFF.

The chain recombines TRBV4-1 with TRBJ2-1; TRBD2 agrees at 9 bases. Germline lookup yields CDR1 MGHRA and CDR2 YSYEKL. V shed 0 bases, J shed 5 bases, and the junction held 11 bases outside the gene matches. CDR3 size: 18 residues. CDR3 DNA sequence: TGCGCCAGCAGCCAAGATCTCCGGCCTAGCGGGGCCCACAATGAGCAGTTCTTC. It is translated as CASSQDLRPSGAHNEQFF.

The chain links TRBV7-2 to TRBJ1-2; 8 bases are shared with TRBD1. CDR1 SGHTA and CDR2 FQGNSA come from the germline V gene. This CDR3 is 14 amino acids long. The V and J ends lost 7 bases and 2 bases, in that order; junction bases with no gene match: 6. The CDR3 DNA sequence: TGTGCCAGCACCCCGGGACAGGCGAACTATGGCTACACCTTC. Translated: CASTPGQANYGYTF. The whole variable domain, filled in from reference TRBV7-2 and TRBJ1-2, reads GAGVSQSPSNKVTEKGKDVELRCDPISGHTALYWYRQSLGQGLEFLIYFQGNSAPDKSGLPSDRFSAERTGGSVSTLTIQRTQQEDSAVYLCASTPGQANYGYTFGSGTRLTVV.

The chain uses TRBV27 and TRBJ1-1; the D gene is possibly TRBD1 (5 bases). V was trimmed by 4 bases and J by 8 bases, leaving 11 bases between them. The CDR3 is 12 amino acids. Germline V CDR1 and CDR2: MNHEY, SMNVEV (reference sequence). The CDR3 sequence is CASSWIGQEAFF. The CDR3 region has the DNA TGTGCCAGCAGTTGGATTGGACAAGAAGCTTTCTTT.

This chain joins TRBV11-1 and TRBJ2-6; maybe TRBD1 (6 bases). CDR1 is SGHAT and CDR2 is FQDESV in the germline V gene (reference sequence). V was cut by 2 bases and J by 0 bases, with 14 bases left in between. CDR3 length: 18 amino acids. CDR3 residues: CASSLRQGPSSGANVLTF. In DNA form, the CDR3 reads TGTGCCAGCAGCTTAAGGCAGGGGCCCAGCTCTGGGGCCAACGTCCTGACTTTC.

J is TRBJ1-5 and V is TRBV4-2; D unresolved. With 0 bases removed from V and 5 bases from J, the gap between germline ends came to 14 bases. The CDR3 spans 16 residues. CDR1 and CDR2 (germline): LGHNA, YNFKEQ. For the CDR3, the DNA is TGTGCCAGCAGCCAAGATCCTACGGGGTTCCATCAGCCCCAGCATTTT. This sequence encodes CASSQDPTGFHQPQHF.

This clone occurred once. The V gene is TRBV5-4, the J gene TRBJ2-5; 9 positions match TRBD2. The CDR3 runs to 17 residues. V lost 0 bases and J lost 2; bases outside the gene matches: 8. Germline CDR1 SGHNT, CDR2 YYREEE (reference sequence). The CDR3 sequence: CASSLGLAGWDQETQYF. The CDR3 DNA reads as TGTGCCAGCAGCTTGGGGCTAGCGGGATGGGATCAAGAGACCCAGTACTTC.

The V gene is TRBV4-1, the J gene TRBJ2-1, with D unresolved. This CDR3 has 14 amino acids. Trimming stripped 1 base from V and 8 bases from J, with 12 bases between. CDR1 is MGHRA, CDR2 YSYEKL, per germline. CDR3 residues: CASSQGALRDEQFF. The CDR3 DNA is TGCGCCAGCAGCCAAGGTGCCTTACGGGATGAGCAGTTCTTC.

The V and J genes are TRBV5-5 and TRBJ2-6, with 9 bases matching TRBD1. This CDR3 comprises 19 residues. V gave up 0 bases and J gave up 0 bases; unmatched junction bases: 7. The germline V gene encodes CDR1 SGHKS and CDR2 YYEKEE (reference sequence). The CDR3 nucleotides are TGTGCCAGCAGCTTGGAACCGGGACAGGGAAGCTCTGGGGCCAACGTCCTGACTTTC. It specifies CASSLEPGQGSSGANVLTF.

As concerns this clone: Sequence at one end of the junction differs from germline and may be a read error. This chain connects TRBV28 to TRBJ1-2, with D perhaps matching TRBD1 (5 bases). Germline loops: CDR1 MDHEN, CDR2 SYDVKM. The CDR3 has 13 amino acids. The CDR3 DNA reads TGTGCCAGCAGTTTGGCAGGGAACTATGGCTACCCCTTC. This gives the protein CASSLAGNYGYPF.

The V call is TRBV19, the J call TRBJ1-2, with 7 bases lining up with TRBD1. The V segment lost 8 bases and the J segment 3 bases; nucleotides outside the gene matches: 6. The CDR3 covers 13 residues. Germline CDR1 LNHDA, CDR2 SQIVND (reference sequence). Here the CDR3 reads CASRAQGDYGYTF. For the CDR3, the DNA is TGTGCCAGTCGGGCCCAGGGGGACTATGGCTACACCTTC.

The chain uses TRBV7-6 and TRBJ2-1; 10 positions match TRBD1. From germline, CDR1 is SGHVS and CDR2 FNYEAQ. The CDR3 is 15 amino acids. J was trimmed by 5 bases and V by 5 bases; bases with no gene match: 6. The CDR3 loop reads CASSLGQGGHNEQFF. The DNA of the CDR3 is TGTGCCAGCAGCCTCGGACAGGGGGGCCACAATGAGCAGTTCTTC. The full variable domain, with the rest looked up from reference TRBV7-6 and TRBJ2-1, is GAGVSQSPRYKVTKRGQDVALRCDPISGHVSLYWYRQALGQGPEFLTYFNYEAQQDKSGLPNDRFSAERPEGSISTLTIQRTEQRDSAMYRCASSLGQGGHNEQFFGPGTRLTVL.

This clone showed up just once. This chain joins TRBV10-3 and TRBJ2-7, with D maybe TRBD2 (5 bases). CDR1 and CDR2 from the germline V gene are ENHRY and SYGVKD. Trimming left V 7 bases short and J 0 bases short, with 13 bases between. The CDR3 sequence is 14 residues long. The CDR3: CAIKGSANSYEQYF. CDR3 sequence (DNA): TGTGCCATCAAAGGTAGCGCCAACTCCTACGAGCAGTACTTC.

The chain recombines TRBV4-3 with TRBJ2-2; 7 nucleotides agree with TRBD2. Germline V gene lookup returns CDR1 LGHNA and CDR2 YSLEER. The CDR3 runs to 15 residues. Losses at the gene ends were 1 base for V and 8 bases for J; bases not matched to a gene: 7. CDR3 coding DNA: TGCGCCAGCAGCCAAGGGTGGACTAGGCGTGGGGAGCTGTTTTTT. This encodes CASSQGWTRRGELFF.

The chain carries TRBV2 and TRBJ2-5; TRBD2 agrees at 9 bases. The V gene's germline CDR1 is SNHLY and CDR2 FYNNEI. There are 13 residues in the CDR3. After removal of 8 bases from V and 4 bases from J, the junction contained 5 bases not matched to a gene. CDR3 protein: CASGTSFIETQYF. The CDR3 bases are TGTGCCAGCGGGACTAGCTTTATAGAGACCCAGTACTTC.

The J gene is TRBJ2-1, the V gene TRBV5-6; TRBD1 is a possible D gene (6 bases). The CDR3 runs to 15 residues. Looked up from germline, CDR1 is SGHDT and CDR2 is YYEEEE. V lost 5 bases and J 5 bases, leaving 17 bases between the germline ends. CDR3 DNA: TGTGCCAGCAGGCCATCCGGGACACCAAACAATGAGCAGTTCTTC. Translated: CASRPSGTPNNEQFF.

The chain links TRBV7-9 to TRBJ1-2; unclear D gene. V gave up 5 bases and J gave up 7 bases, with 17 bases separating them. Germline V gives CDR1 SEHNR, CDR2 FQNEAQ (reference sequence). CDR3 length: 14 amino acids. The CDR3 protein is CASSLGANERGYTF. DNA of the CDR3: TGTGCCAGCAGCCTGGGAGCCAACGAGCGTGGCTACACCTTC.